What follows are 30 T cell receptor beta chains derived from one specimen sequenced in a study of T cells in tumors after PD-1 blockade. The assay was immunoSEQ multiplex PCR, and TCRdb's table has in-frame clones only and misses some. The table includes fewer than 55,000 clones, roughly 80% detected once. This specimen was PBMCs, taken before anti-PD-1 treatment. These receptors all stem from a human donor with basal cell carcinoma.

V gene TRBV6-4 combines with J gene TRBJ1-1; possibly TRBD1 for D (5 bases). The germline V and J ends were trimmed by 0 bases and 4 bases, with 9 bases remaining between them. The length of the CDR3 is 14 residues. Germline assignment: CDR1 MRHNA and CDR2 SNTAGT. As DNA, the CDR3 is TGTGCCAGCAGTGACTCTCCGGGGGGCACTGAAGCTTTCTTT. Its translation: CASSDSPGGTEAFF.

The table lists this clone with a count of one. V usage is TRBV19 and J usage is TRBJ2-5, with D maybe TRBD1 (6 bases). Germline V lookup: CDR1 LNHDA, CDR2 SQIVND (reference sequence). Trimming shortened V by 10 bases and J by 4 bases, and 16 bases separated the two germline ends. This CDR3 has 13 residues. CDR3 region: CATSAQGRETQYF. The CDR3 DNA follows: TGTGCCACCAGTGCCCAGGGGAGAGAGACCCAGTACTTC.

V usage is TRBV5-1 and J usage is TRBJ2-1; D is ambiguous. This CDR3 has 14 residues. Germline V gene lookup returns CDR1 SGHRS and CDR2 YFSETQ. V was pared by 1 base and J by 3 bases, with 8 bases between. The CDR3 nucleotides are TGCGCCAGCAGCTTGAGGGCGGACTACAATGAGCAGTTCTTC. It yields the protein CASSLRADYNEQFF. Variable domain in full (rest from reference TRBV5-1 and TRBJ2-1): KAGVTQTPRYLIKTRGQQVTLSCSPISGHRSVSWYQQTPGQGLQFLFEYFSETQRNKGNFPGRFSGRQFSNSRSEMNVSTLELGDSALYLCASSLRADYNEQFFGPGTRLTVL.

The chain uses TRBV28 and TRBJ1-1; D gene ambiguous. CDR3 length: 12 residues. V dropped 2 bases and J dropped 1 base, with 2 bases sitting between them. Germline V CDR1 and CDR2: MDHEN, SYDVKM. The CDR3 sequence: CASSLRNTEAFF. CDR3 nucleotide sequence: TGTGCCAGCAGTTTACGGAACACTGAAGCTTTCTTT.

V usage is TRBV6-6 and J usage is TRBJ1-2; 11 nucleotides align to TRBD1. Germline CDR1 is MNHNY and CDR2 is SVGAGI (reference sequence). J gave up 3 bases and V 4 bases, and 7 bases lay outside the gene matches. The CDR3 spans 16 residues. CDR3: CASSSGTGGNYYGYTF. CDR3 sequence (DNA): TGTGCCAGCAGTTCCGGGACAGGGGGTAATTACTATGGCTACACCTTC.

On this clone: Other DNA sequences in this sample translate to the same CDR3. V gene TRBV5-1 combines with J gene TRBJ2-3; D is unresolved. Trimming cost V 0 bases and J 1 base, with 3 bases left between them. Germline V gene lookup returns CDR1 SGHRS and CDR2 YFSETQ. The CDR3 is 13 amino acids. In DNA form, the CDR3 reads TGCGCCAGCAGCTTGGGGGGCACAGATACGCAGTATTTT. Translated, it gives CASSLGGTDTQYF. Based on the CDR3 plus reference TRBV5-1 and TRBJ2-3, the full variable domain is KAGVTQTPRYLIKTRGQQVTLSCSPISGHRSVSWYQQTPGQGLQFLFEYFSETQRNKGNFPGRFSGRQFSNSRSEMNVSTLELGDSALYLCASSLGGTDTQYFGPGTRLTVL.

The chain links TRBV6-4 to TRBJ2-3; 10 bases align to TRBD2. The CDR3 sequence is 14 residues long. CDR1 and CDR2 (germline): MRHNA, SNTAGT. The V gene end was trimmed by 5 bases and the J gene end by 1 base; junction bases not matched to a gene: 0. The CDR3 here is CASSLAGGTDTQYF. CDR3 coding DNA: TGTGCCAGCAGTCTAGCGGGGGGCACAGATACGCAGTATTTT.

The CDR3 region has the DNA TGTGCTAGTGGTTTGCCGTTAGGACCCCGGCGGACTGAAGCTTTCTTT. Translated, it gives CASGLPLGPRRTEAFF. The chain links TRBV12-5 to TRBJ1-1; D gene ambiguous. Trimming stripped 2 bases from V and 5 bases from J, with 18 bases between. This CDR3 contains 16 residues. CDR1 and CDR2 (germline): LGHNT, FRNRAP.

The chain has TRBV7-9 and TRBJ2-1; the D is unclear. Between the trimmed V and J ends, which lost 5 bases and 1 base, there was a span of 6 bases. CDR3 length: 13 amino acids. The germline V gene has CDR1 SEHNR and CDR2 FQNEAQ (reference sequence). The CDR3, as DNA: TGTGCCAGCAGCGGGGTTTCCTACAATGAGCAGTTCTTC. This gives the protein CASSGVSYNEQFF.

J is TRBJ2-3 and V is TRBV18; possibly TRBD1 for D (5 bases). Trimming took 6 bases from V and 2 from J, leaving 9 bases between them. CDR1 is KGHSH, CDR2 LQKENI, per germline. The CDR3 has 13 residues. CDR3 amino acids: CASSQDNTDTQYF. Written as DNA, the CDR3 is TGTGCCAGCTCGCAGGACAACACAGATACGCAGTATTTT.

This clone was counted only a few times. The chain has TRBV10-3 and TRBJ2-3; no reliable D call. Trimming shortened V by 4 bases and J by 0 bases, and 2 bases separated the two germline ends. The CDR3 totals 12 residues. Germline-derived CDR1 and CDR2 are ENHRY and SYGVKD. The CDR3: CAISASTDTQYF. As DNA, the CDR3 is TGTGCCATCAGTGCCAGCACAGATACGCAGTATTTT.

This chain uses TRBV15 with TRBJ1-2, with TRBD1 matching over 7 bases. J gave up 10 bases and V 0 bases, and 5 bases lay outside the gene matches. Per the germline V gene, CDR1 is LNHNV and CDR2 is YYDKDF (reference sequence). The length of the CDR3 is 13 residues. The CDR3 is CATSREVGTAYTF. The CDR3 region has the DNA TGTGCCACCAGCAGAGAAGTGGGGACAGCCTACACCTTC.

The chain joins TRBV28 to TRBJ1-6, with D unclear. CDR3 size: 15 residues. Trimming pared 6 bases from V and 6 bases from J, leaving 15 bases between. CDR1 is MDHEN, CDR2 SYDVKM, per germline. CDR3: CASRPIRESNSPLHF. For the CDR3, the DNA is TGTGCCAGCAGGCCCATCCGGGAGTCTAATTCACCCCTCCACTTT. The full variable domain, rest sourced from reference TRBV28 and TRBJ1-6, is DVKVTQSSRYLVKRTGEKVFLECVQDMDHENMFWYRQDPGLGLRLIYFSYDVKMKEKGDIPEGYSVSREKKERFSLILESASTNQTSMYLCASRPIRESNSPLHFGNGTRLTVT.

The chain uses TRBV18 and TRBJ2-3; no clear D. V was pared by 3 bases and J by 5 bases, with 3 bases between. The germline V gene has CDR1 KGHSH and CDR2 LQKENI. The CDR3 is 11 residues long. This CDR3 reads CASSPEDTQYF. DNA for the CDR3: TGTGCCAGCTCACCTGAAGATACGCAGTATTTT.

The gene calls are TRBV18 and TRBJ1-5, with TRBD1 identical over 7 bases. The CDR3 loop spans 14 amino acids. V was clipped by 4 bases and J by 7 bases; unmatched bases: 7. Germline CDR1 and CDR2: KGHSH and LQKENI. For the CDR3, the DNA is TGTGCCAGCTCACTCCGACAGGGAGAACAGCCCCAGCATTTT. It is translated as CASSLRQGEQPQHF.

The V gene is TRBV5-5, the J gene TRBJ2-7; 7 bases line up with TRBD1. The CDR3 spans 18 residues. Per the germline V gene, CDR1 is SGHKS and CDR2 is YYEKEE (reference sequence). Trimming removed 4 bases from V and 0 bases from J; junction bases left unmatched: 16. CDR3 coding DNA: TGTGCCAGCAGCCCTGACACTCCGGACAGGTTCAGCTCCTACGAGCAGTACTTC. It translates to CASSPDTPDRFSSYEQYF.

This rearrangement joins TRBV5-1 to TRBJ1-2; weak D call: TRBD1 (6 bases). Trimming cost V 3 bases and J 1 base, with 16 bases left between them. The length of the CDR3 is 16 residues. The germline V gene has CDR1 SGHRS and CDR2 YFSETQ. The CDR3 DNA sequence: TGCGCCAGCAGCTCAACCTCAGGGACAATTAACTATGGCTACACCTTC. It encodes CASSSTSGTINYGYTF.

This sequence joins TRBV20-1 and TRBJ2-3; D perhaps matches TRBD2 (6 bases). The CDR3 has 16 amino acids. CDR1 is DFQATT, CDR2 SNEGSKA, per germline (reference sequence). Between the trimmed V and J ends, which lost 3 bases and 4 bases, there was a span of 20 bases. The DNA for the CDR3 is TGCAGTGCTAGTCCTCTGGGCAGGGAGGAATCAGATACGCAGTATTTT. Translation gives CSASPLGREESDTQYF.

The V gene is TRBV2, the J gene TRBJ1-1, with 8 nucleotides matching TRBD1. The V gene end was trimmed by 6 bases and the J gene end by 3 bases; junction bases not matched to a gene: 9. Germline V lookup: CDR1 SNHLY, CDR2 FYNNEI. The CDR3 extends over 15 amino acids. CDR3 loop: CASRLDPTGDTEAFF. The DNA of the CDR3 is TGTGCCAGCAGACTGGATCCGACAGGGGACACTGAAGCTTTCTTT.

The chain uses TRBV30 and TRBJ2-2, with 8 positions matching TRBD1. Germline lookup yields CDR1 GTSNPN and CDR2 SVGIG (reference sequence). The CDR3 spans 13 residues. With V trimmed by 0 bases and J by 6 bases, 0 bases remained unmatched. CDR3 nucleotide sequence: TGTGCCTGGAGTGTACAGGGGGCCGGGGAGCTGTTTTTT. Protein product: CAWSVQGAGELFF.

This clone has just one count. The genes are TRBV30 and TRBJ1-2; a weak D match, TRBD1 (5 bases). Deletions cut 0 bases from V and 4 bases from J, with 18 bases between. The CDR3 sequence is 16 residues long. Germline V gene sequence: CDR1 GTSNPN, CDR2 SVGIG (reference sequence). The CDR3 loop reads CAWSVPPGAPGYGYTF. CDR3 in DNA: TGTGCCTGGAGTGTACCGCCTGGGGCGCCGGGCTATGGCTACACCTTC.

This chain's CDR3 is CASSWGDNEQYF. The CDR3 region has the DNA TGTGCCAGCAGCTGGGGAGACAACGAGCAGTACTTC. The genes are TRBV5-6 and TRBJ2-7, with D possibly being TRBD2 (5 bases). CDR1 and CDR2 (germline): SGHDT, YYEEEE. V lost 3 bases, J lost 5 bases, and 9 bases lay in between. This CDR3 has 12 residues.

This chain links TRBV27 with TRBJ1-3, with 7 bases aligning to TRBD1. Trimming cost V 4 bases and J 4 bases; bases outside gene matches: 4. Germline loops: CDR1 MNHEY, CDR2 SMNVEV (reference sequence). The CDR3 covers 14 residues. Written as DNA, the CDR3 is TGTGCCAGCAGTTCGACAGGGTTAGGAAACACCATATATTTT. Amino acid sequence: CASSSTGLGNTIYF.

The V call is TRBV2, the J call TRBJ1-4, with TRBD1 matching over 9 bases. V lost 7 bases and J lost 5; bases outside the gene matches: 5. CDR1 is SNHLY, CDR2 FYNNEI, per germline. This CDR3 comprises 14 residues. The chain's CDR3 is CASNLDRGNEKLFF. Here the CDR3 DNA reads TGTGCCAGCAATCTGGACAGGGGCAATGAAAAACTGTTTTTT.

This chain links TRBV28 with TRBJ2-5, with TRBD2 identical over 10 bases. Germline V CDR1 and CDR2: MDHEN, SYDVKM. This CDR3 is built from 15 residues. V lost 4 bases to trimming and J lost 5 bases; unmatched junction nucleotides: 7. The CDR3 bases are TGTGCCAGCAGTTCAGCGGGGGGGCTCGGGGAGACCCAGTACTTC. Residues: CASSSAGGLGETQYF. Using reference TRBV28 and TRBJ2-5 for the parts outside the CDR3, the full variable domain is DVKVTQSSRYLVKRTGEKVFLECVQDMDHENMFWYRQDPGLGLRLIYFSYDVKMKEKGDIPEGYSVSREKKERFSLILESASTNQTSMYLCASSSAGGLGETQYFGPGTRLLVL.

V gene TRBV30 combines with J gene TRBJ1-3; no clear D gene. Germline V gene sequence: CDR1 GTSNPN, CDR2 SVGIG (reference sequence). The CDR3 covers 17 residues. V was trimmed by 0 bases and J by 3 bases, leaving 18 bases between them. The CDR3 DNA reads TGTGCCTGGAGTGTCTCTAGGACTACAGCTGGTGGAAACACCATATATTTT. Translating gives CAWSVSRTTAGGNTIYF.

CDR3 region: CASSFEGTEAFF. As DNA, the CDR3 is TGTGCCAGCAGTTTCGAGGGAACTGAAGCTTTCTTT. V is TRBV12-3 or TRBV12-4 and J is TRBJ1-1; D uncertain. This CDR3 comprises 12 residues. V lost 3 bases to trimming and J lost 5 bases, with 7 bases between them.

Written as DNA, the CDR3 is TGTGCCAGCAGTGATGTGGGGACCTACGAGCAGTACTTC. Protein product: CASSDVGTYEQYF. This chain uses TRBV6-1 with TRBJ2-7; D unresolved. The germline CDR1 and CDR2 sequences are MNHNS and SASEGT. V gave up 3 bases and J gave up 2 bases, with 8 bases separating them. The length of the CDR3 is 13 residues.

The rearrangement links TRBV12-5 to TRBJ2-5; 13 positions agree with TRBD2. V was pared by 7 bases and J by 3 bases, with 5 bases of the junction left unmatched. The V gene's germline CDR1 is LGHNT and CDR2 FRNRAP. The CDR3 sequence is 15 residues long. CDR3 sequence (DNA): TGTGCTAGTGCCCAAGGACTAGCGGGGGAAGAGACCCAGTACTTC. It translates to CASAQGLAGEETQYF.

The chain has TRBV6-5 and TRBJ1-1; D uncertain. This CDR3 comprises 13 residues. Germline values: CDR1 MNHEY, CDR2 SVGAGI. Trimming removed 7 bases at V and 5 bases at J, with 14 bases between. The DNA for the CDR3 is TGTGCCAGCAAAGACCTTCTGAGGACTGAAGCTTTCTTT. It yields the protein CASKDLLRTEAFF.